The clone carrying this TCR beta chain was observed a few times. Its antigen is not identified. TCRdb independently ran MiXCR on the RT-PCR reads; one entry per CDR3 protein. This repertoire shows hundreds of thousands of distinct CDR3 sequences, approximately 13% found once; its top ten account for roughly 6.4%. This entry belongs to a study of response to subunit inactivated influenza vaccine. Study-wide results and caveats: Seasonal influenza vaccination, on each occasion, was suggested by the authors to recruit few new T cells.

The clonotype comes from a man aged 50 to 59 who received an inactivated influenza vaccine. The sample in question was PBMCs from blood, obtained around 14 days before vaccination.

The CDR3 DNA follows: TGCAGTGCTAGGGGGGAGGCACCCCTCCACTTT. The encoded protein is CSARGEAPLHF. The chain couples TRBV20-1 to TRBJ1-6; maybe TRBD1 (5 bases). Germline V gives CDR1 DFQATT, CDR2 SNEGSKA (reference sequence). CDR3 length: 11 residues. The germline V and J ends were trimmed by 3 bases and 11 bases, with 8 bases remaining between them.